One and the same sample provided the 23 T cell receptor beta chains below, sequenced in a study of OX40 agonist ivuxolimab in advanced cancers. Libraries were prepared by immunoSEQ multiplex PCR; TCRdb keeps only in-frame clonotypes and omits some of them. Of 25,000 to 35,000 clones in the sample, 84% were seen once. The source was CD4+ or CD8+ T cells sorted from blood, collected in a trial of the OX40 agonist ivuxolimab. These receptors were taken from an adult with an advanced solid tumor such as melanoma, head and neck, liver or kidney cancer.

This clone was detected only once. The chain combines TRBV7-8 with TRBJ2-5, with 8 bases lining up with TRBD2. The end of the DNA fits TRBJ2-7 better, so the J call may be wrong. Germline V gene data show CDR1 as SGHVS and CDR2 as FQNEAQ. The CDR3 contains 17 residues. Written as DNA, the CDR3 is TGTGCCAGCAGCTTAGCGTTCTGGGACCCGGGGGGGAACGAGCAGTACTTC. This encodes CASSLAFWDPGGNEQYF.

This chain links TRBV5-1 with TRBJ2-7; D perhaps matches TRBD1 (5 bases). The V and J ends lost 0 bases and 3 bases respectively, with 13 bases between them. This CDR3 has 15 amino acids. Germline CDR1 reads SGHRS; CDR2 reads YFSETQ. CDR3 sequence: CASSLVGAADYEQYF. CDR3 DNA sequence: TGCGCCAGCAGCTTGGTAGGGGCCGCTGACTACGAGCAGTACTTC. The full variable domain, rest sourced from reference TRBV5-1 and TRBJ2-7, is KAGVTQTPRYLIKTRGQQVTLSCSPISGHRSVSWYQQTPGQGLQFLFEYFSETQRNKGNFPGRFSGRQFSNSRSEMNVSTLELGDSALYLCASSLVGAADYEQYFGPGTRLTVT.

The V and J genes are TRBV10-3 and TRBJ2-1; 8 bases map to TRBD1. J gave up 0 bases and V 4 bases, and 11 bases lay outside the gene matches. The CDR3 is made up of 18 amino acids. Germline V gives CDR1 ENHRY, CDR2 SYGVKD. CDR3 sequence reads: CAISVDRGAARSYNEQFF. In nucleotides, the CDR3 is TGTGCCATCAGTGTTGACAGGGGTGCGGCTCGCTCCTACAATGAGCAGTTCTTC.

This clone came up once. The V gene is TRBV11-3, the J gene TRBJ2-1; no reliable D call. V was pared by 6 bases and J by 9 bases, with 12 bases between. This CDR3 is built from 12 residues. CDR1 is SGHNT and CDR2 is YENEEA in the germline V gene. CDR3 nucleotides: TGTGCCAGCAGTCTAGGGATAGTTGAGCAGTTCTTC. It specifies CASSLGIVEQFF. The variable domain in full, with the rest retrieved from reference TRBV11-3 and TRBJ2-1, is EAGVVQSPRYKIIEKKQPVAFWCNPISGHNTLYWYLQNLGQGPELLIRYENEEAVDDSQLPKDRFSAERLKGVDSTLKIQPAELGDSAVYLCASSLGIVEQFFGPGTRLTVL.

The chain links TRBV14 to TRBJ2-3; 10 bases fit TRBD2. The CDR3 is 15 amino acids. CDR1 is SGHDN, CDR2 FVKESK, per germline. The V and J ends lost 6 bases and 2 bases, in that order; junction bases with no gene match: 5. The CDR3 loop is CASSFLAGATDTQYF. CDR3 in DNA: TGTGCCAGCAGTTTCCTAGCGGGGGCCACAGATACGCAGTATTTT.

The chain employs TRBV9 and TRBJ2-5, with 8 bases aligning to TRBD1. Trimming removed 4 bases from V and 4 bases from J; junction bases left unmatched: 9. Looked up from germline, CDR1 is SGDLS and CDR2 is YYNGEE. The CDR3 length is 15 residues. The CDR3 loop reads CASSSSTGDGETQYF. The CDR3 coding sequence is TGTGCCAGCAGCTCTTCGACAGGGGATGGAGAGACCCAGTACTTC.

The V call is TRBV11-3, the J call TRBJ2-3; 10 nucleotides line up with TRBD2. This CDR3 is 15 amino acids long. The V segment lost 3 bases and the J segment 3 bases; nucleotides outside the gene matches: 3. Per germline, CDR1 SGHNT and CDR2 YENEEA. CDR3 in amino acids: CASSFVAGGTDTQYF. DNA of the CDR3: TGTGCCAGCAGCTTTGTAGCGGGAGGAACAGATACGCAGTATTTT. Full variable domain (rest looked up from reference TRBV11-3 and TRBJ2-3): EAGVVQSPRYKIIEKKQPVAFWCNPISGHNTLYWYLQNLGQGPELLIRYENEEAVDDSQLPKDRFSAERLKGVDSTLKIQPAELGDSAVYLCASSFVAGGTDTQYFGPGTRLTVL.

The rearrangement joins TRBV7-2 to TRBJ2-1; no definite D call. This CDR3 has 15 residues. The germline gives CDR1 SGHTA, CDR2 FQGNSA. Between the trimmed V and J ends, which lost 3 bases and 6 bases, there was a span of 15 bases. The CDR3 coding sequence is TGTGCCAGCAGCTTTTGGGCCCCTTCAGCCAATGAGCAGTTCTTC. Residues: CASSFWAPSANEQFF.

This chain connects TRBV2 to TRBJ2-7, with D possibly being TRBD1 (5 bases). This CDR3 region has 16 residues. From germline, CDR1 is SNHLY and CDR2 FYNNEI. The germline V and J ends were trimmed by 6 bases and 3 bases, with 21 bases remaining between them. The CDR3 bases are TGTGCCAGCAGGGCGCCCCCCCCAGGGTCCTACTACGAGCAGTACTTC. It is translated as CASRAPPPGSYYEQYF.

This chain uses TRBV6-5 with TRBJ2-7; weak D call: TRBD2 (5 bases). V shed 0 bases and J shed 3 bases, with 9 bases lying between them. Per the germline V gene, CDR1 is MNHEY and CDR2 is SVGAGI. The CDR3 consists of 14 residues. DNA of the CDR3: TGTGCCAGCAGTTACTCGTCAGGAGGCTACGAGCAGTACTTC. This gives the protein CASSYSSGGYEQYF.

The V call is TRBV29-1, the J call TRBJ1-5; possible D gene TRBD1, 6 bases. CDR1 SQVTM and CDR2 ANQGSEA come from the germline V gene. This CDR3 spans 12 amino acids. Trimming took 6 bases from V and 4 from J, leaving 10 bases between them. CDR3 loop: CSVRQENQPQHF. Here the CDR3 DNA reads TGCAGCGTACGACAGGAAAATCAGCCCCAGCATTTT. Variable domain in full (rest from reference TRBV29-1 and TRBJ1-5): SAVISQKPSRDICQRGTSLTIQCQVDSQVTMMFWYRQQPGQSLTLIATANQGSEATYESGFVIDKFPISRPNLTFSTLTVSNMSPEDSSIYLCSVRQENQPQHFGDGTRLSIL.

The chain links TRBV6-1 to TRBJ1-6, with D uncertain. CDR3 length: 17 residues. Trimming took 4 bases from V and 10 from J, leaving 23 bases between them. Germline lookup yields CDR1 MNHNS and CDR2 SASEGT. The CDR3: CASSAPRQETIRSPLHF. The CDR3 nucleotides read TGTGCCAGCAGTGCCCCGCGGCAGGAGACCATTCGCTCACCCCTCCACTTT.

The gene calls are TRBV11-2 and TRBJ2-7, with D tentatively TRBD1 (6 bases). The CDR3 spans 14 residues. From germline, CDR1 is SGHAT and CDR2 FQNNGV. V was cut by 1 base and J by 3 bases, with 10 bases left in between. Here the CDR3 reads CASSLARGYYEQYF. CDR3 DNA sequence: TGTGCCAGCAGCTTAGCCAGGGGCTACTACGAGCAGTACTTC.

CDR3 coding DNA: TGTGCCAGTAGTACCGAGGCCTTTACCACTGAAGCTTTCTTT. Protein: CASSTEAFTTEAFF. This chain joins TRBV19 and TRBJ1-1; no clear D gene. Germline V CDR1 and CDR2: LNHDA, SQIVND (reference sequence). Between the trimmed V and J ends, which lost 4 bases and 4 bases, there was a span of 13 bases. This CDR3 comprises 14 residues.

This clone has just a few counts. The chain recombines TRBV29-1 with TRBJ1-4; TRBD1 might be the D (5 bases). Deletions cut 4 bases from V and 1 base from J, with 10 bases between. The germline gives CDR1 SQVTM, CDR2 ANQGSEA. The CDR3 is 14 amino acids. DNA of the CDR3: TGCAGCGTTGGGGGGGTGGAAACTAATGAAAAACTGTTTTTT. As protein: CSVGGVETNEKLFF.

The genes are TRBV29-1 and TRBJ1-2, with D unclear. V was trimmed by 1 base and J by 7 bases, leaving 7 bases between them. The CDR3 runs 11 residues. The germline V gene encodes CDR1 SQVTM and CDR2 ANQGSEA. CDR3 DNA sequence: TGCAGCGTTGAAGGGTTGTCTGGCTACACCTTC. Its translation is CSVEGLSGYTF.

The chain links TRBV4-1 to TRBJ1-1; D uncertain. Trimming cost V 11 bases and J 5 bases, with 15 bases left between them. Germline values: CDR1 MGHRA, CDR2 YSYEKL. CDR3 size: 12 residues. This CDR3 is CASSTYGTEAFF. The CDR3 nucleotides are TGCGCCTCATCGACATATGGGACTGAAGCTTTCTTT.

This chain links TRBV28 with TRBJ1-1; TRBD1 matches at 7 bases. This CDR3 comprises 16 residues. Germline CDR1 MDHEN, CDR2 SYDVKM. V lost 1 base, J lost 1 base, and 6 bases stayed unmatched. CDR3 amino acids: CASSLFPGGRNTEAFF. Here the CDR3 DNA reads TGTGCCAGCAGTTTATTCCCAGGGGGTAGGAACACTGAAGCTTTCTTT. Filled out from reference TRBV28 and TRBJ1-1, the complete variable domain reads DVKVTQSSRYLVKRTGEKVFLECVQDMDHENMFWYRQDPGLGLRLIYFSYDVKMKEKGDIPEGYSVSREKKERFSLILESASTNQTSMYLCASSLFPGGRNTEAFFGQGTRLTVV.

This clone appeared a single time. The rearrangement links TRBV5-5 to TRBJ2-3; TRBD1 is a possible D gene (6 bases). With 3 bases removed from V and 3 bases from J, the gap between germline ends came to 11 bases. The CDR3 totals 14 residues. Germline values: CDR1 SGHKS, CDR2 YYEKEE (reference sequence). The CDR3 sequence is CASSYRAVTDTQYF. For the CDR3, the DNA is TGTGCCAGCAGCTACAGGGCGGTAACAGATACGCAGTATTTT.

The chain recombines TRBV2 with TRBJ2-7; D tentatively fits TRBD1 or TRBD2 (5 bases each). Trimming removed 6 bases from V and 4 bases from J, with 10 bases in between. Per germline, CDR1 SNHLY and CDR2 FYNNEI. This CDR3 has 12 amino acids. Here the CDR3 DNA reads TGTGCCAGCAGGCCGGGGCTGTACGAGCAGTACTTC. It codes for CASRPGLYEQYF.

The rearrangement joins TRBV6-1 to TRBJ2-3, with D possibly being TRBD2 (6 bases). V lost 4 bases and J lost 2, with 22 bases in between. The CDR3 consists of 18 residues. Germline V CDR1 and CDR2: MNHNS, SASEGT. The DNA of the CDR3 is TGTGCCAGCAGTGCCCGCCGCGGGGAGAGCTATATCACAGATACGCAGTATTTT. Translation gives CASSARRGESYITDTQYF.

The count of this clone is one. This chain uses TRBV6-1 with TRBJ1-2; the match to TRBD1 covers 7 bases. The germline V gene has CDR1 MNHNS and CDR2 SASEGT. The CDR3 has 16 residues. The V and J ends lost 2 bases and 4 bases, in that order; junction bases with no gene match: 10. In DNA, the CDR3 is TGTGCCAGCAGTGAATTTGGGACAGATCCAGGCTATGGCTACACCTTC. This gives the protein CASSEFGTDPGYGYTF.

The V gene is TRBV13, the J gene TRBJ2-5, with D unresolved. V was cut by 5 bases and J by 7 bases, with 14 bases left in between. Germline V gene lookup returns CDR1 PRHDT and CDR2 FYEKMQ (reference sequence). The CDR3 covers 13 residues. The CDR3 nucleotides are TGTGCCAGCAGCCCAGATGGGGAATGGACCCAGTACTTC. Its translation: CASSPDGEWTQYF.